This TCR beta chain was documented in a study of T cell responses to AZD1222 COVID-19 vaccine. Study results and caveats: After the peak T cell response, and only then, were repertoires sampled. Among vaccine-associated CD4 TCRs, coverage spanned spike, with dominance at 160-218 and 743-854. The donor group comprised mostly white British people and more females; the analysis possibly underestimated clonal diversity.

As to this clone: Its target is not known.

The V segment lost 8 bases and the J segment 8 bases; nucleotides outside the gene matches: 8. The V gene's germline CDR1 is MNHEY and CDR2 SVGAGI. The CDR3 runs to 13 residues. The data were produced by immunoSEQ multiplex PCR, yet TCRdb's version contains in-frame clones alone and is incomplete. Among about 120,000 clones listed, approximately 83% were seen once. Source: peripheral blood, taken on day 0 of MenACWY control vaccination. The TCR was taken from an adult in good health. This chain joins TRBV6-5 and TRBJ2-1; 8 bases fit TRBD1. The CDR3 loop is CASLGTGRDEQFF. The CDR3 region has the DNA TGTGCCAGCCTTGGGACAGGACGGGATGAGCAGTTCTTC.